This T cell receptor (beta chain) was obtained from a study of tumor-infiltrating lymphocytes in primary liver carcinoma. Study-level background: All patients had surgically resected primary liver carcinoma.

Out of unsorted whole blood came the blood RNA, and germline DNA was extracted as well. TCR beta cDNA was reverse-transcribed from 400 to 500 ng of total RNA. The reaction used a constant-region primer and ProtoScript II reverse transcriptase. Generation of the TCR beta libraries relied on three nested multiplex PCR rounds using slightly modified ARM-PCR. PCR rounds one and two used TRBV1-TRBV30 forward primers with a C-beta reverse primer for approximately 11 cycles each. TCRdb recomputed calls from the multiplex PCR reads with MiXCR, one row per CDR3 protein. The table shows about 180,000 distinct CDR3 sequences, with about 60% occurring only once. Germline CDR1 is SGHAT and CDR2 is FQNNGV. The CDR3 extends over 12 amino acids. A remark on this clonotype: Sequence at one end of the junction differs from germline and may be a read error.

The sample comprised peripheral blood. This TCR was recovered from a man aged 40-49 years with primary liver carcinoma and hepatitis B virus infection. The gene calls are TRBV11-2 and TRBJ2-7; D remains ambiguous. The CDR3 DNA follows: TGTGTCAGCAGCCAAGACTTCTACGAGCAGTACTTC. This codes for CVSSQDFYEQYF.